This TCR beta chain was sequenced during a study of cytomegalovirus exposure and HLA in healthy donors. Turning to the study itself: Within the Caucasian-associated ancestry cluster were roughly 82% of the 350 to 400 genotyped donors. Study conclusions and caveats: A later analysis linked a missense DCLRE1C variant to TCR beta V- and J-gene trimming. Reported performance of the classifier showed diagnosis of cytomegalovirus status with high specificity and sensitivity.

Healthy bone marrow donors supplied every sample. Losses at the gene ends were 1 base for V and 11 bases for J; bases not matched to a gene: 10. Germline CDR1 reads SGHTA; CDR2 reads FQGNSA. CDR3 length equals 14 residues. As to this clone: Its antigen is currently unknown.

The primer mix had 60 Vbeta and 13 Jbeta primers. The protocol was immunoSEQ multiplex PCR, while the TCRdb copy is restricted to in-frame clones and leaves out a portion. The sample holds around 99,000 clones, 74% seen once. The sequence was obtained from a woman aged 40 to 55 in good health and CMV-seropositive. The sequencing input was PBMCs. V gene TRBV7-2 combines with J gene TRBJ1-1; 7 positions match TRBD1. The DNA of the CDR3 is TGTGCCAGCAGCTTAGTGGTTGAGGGGGCGCGCGCTTTCTTT. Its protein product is CASSLVVEGARAFF.